The entry that follows covers one T cell receptor beta chain sequence. The record originates from a study of cytomegalovirus exposure and HLA in healthy donors. This CDR3 is 14 amino acids long. V dropped 1 base and J dropped 7 bases, with 14 bases sitting between them. CDR1 and CDR2 (germline): SGHVS, FNYEAQ. The donors were members of the approximately 120-subject validation cohort (separate from the approximately 730-subject first cohort). Produced via immunoSEQ multiplex PCR; TCRdb's table is partial and in-frame only. The data contain around 250,000 clones, nearly 90% of them singletons. The receptor's source is a woman under 30 in good health and CMV-seronegative. The V call is TRBV7-6, the J call TRBJ2-7; D gene uncertain. Input material: PBMCs. The CDR3 DNA reads TGTGCCAGCAGCTTAGTCAGTAGAACGGAGGAGCAGTACTTC. Translation gives CASSLVSRTEEQYF.